This TCR beta chain was captured by sequencing in a study of control samples from healthy donors and cancer patients. Germline-derived CDR1 and CDR2 are MGHRA and YSYEKL. The V end lost 0 bases, the J end lost 4 bases, and 10 bases lay between the germline ends. This CDR3 comprises 15 residues. This clone has just a few counts. Here immunoSEQ multiplex PCR was the method, and the copy in TCRdb shows in-frame clones only, minus some. Of about 35,000 clones detected, approximately 86% appear once; the ten largest clones hold approximately 1.5%. Sequenced material: PBMCs. The rearrangement uses TRBV4-1 and TRBJ1-5; D might be TRBD1 (5 bases). The sequence was obtained from a woman aged 40 to 50 with lung cancer. The CDR3: CASSQDDRLNQPQHF. The CDR3 nucleotides are TGCGCCAGCAGCCAAGATGACAGACTAAATCAGCCCCAGCATTTT.